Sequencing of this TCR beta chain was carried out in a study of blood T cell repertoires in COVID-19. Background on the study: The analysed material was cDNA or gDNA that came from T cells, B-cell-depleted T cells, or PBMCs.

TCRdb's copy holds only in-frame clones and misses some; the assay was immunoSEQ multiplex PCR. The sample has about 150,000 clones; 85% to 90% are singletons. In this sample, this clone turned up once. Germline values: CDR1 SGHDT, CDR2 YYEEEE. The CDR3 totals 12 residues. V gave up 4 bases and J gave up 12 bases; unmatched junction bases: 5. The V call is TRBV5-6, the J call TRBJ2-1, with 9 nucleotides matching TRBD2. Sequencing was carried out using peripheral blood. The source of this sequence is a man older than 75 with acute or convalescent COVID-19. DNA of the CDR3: TGTGCCAGCAGCGTATCAGCGGGGGGGCAGTTCTTC. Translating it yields CASSVSAGGQFF.